This T cell receptor (beta chain) was captured by sequencing in a study of CD8+CD57+ T cells in acquired aplastic anemia. Of note for this clonotype: No DNA is shown, since the ends of the CDR3 on it are uncertain; the CDR3 is the one TCRdb lists.

Profiling that covered TCR beta VDJ and CDR3 relied on genomic DNA as its template. TCRdb used MiXCR to reprocess the reads, holding one entry per CDR3 protein. The repertoire holds about 190,000 distinct CDR3 sequences, approximately 50% seen once, with over 7.5% in the top ten. The CDR3 is made up of 19 amino acids, end residues included. Germline loops: CDR1 MGHDK, CDR2 SYGVNS. An expansion of CD8+CD57+ cells by flow cytometry had been shown in patients chosen for sequencing. Blood came from patients not yet given any therapy. The sequence came from a human donor with aplastic anemia. Sequenced: sorted CD4+, CD8+, or CD8+CD57+ T cells (not recorded which) from PBMCs. The J gene is TRBJ2-7, the V gene TRBV25-1; no DNA check was done on the table's D call, TRBD1. The CDR3 is CASSEHLEAFFGQGYEQYF.